Shown below are 28 T cell receptor beta chains from a single sample sequenced in a study of prognosis after radiotherapy for stage I lung cancer. Two rounds of multiplex PCR amplified TCR beta CDR3 from genomic DNA. During first-round PCR, primers specific to each TRBV and TRBJ gene were used. Each CDR3 protein gets one entry after TCRdb re-called the multiplex PCR reads with MiXCR. The repertoire holds approximately 30,000 distinct CDR3 sequences, with approximately 30% as singletons. The sample here was PBMCs, taken before or after stereotactic body radiation therapy (not recorded which). The receptors were gathered from a donor aged 50 or older with non-small cell lung cancer.

This clonotype has at least ten counts. The chain is built from TRBV27 and TRBJ2-7, with 11 nucleotides matching TRBD2. V lost 3 bases and J lost 4; bases outside the gene matches: 5. CDR1 is MNHEY, CDR2 SMNVEV, per germline (reference sequence). The CDR3 is 15 residues long. CDR3 nucleotides: TGTGCCAGCAGTTTGAGGGGACTAGCGGCTTACGAGCAGTACTTC. Amino acids: CASSLRGLAAYEQYF.

With respect to this clonotype: A read error is the likely source, as a far larger clone sits one nucleotide away. The chain joins TRBV6-5 to TRBJ1-6; D not certain. In germline, CDR1 is MNHEY, CDR2 SVGAGI. Trimming removed 2 bases from V and 7 bases from J, with 9 bases in between. The CDR3 is 14 residues long. For the CDR3, the DNA is TGTGCCAGCAGTTACGGAACGTACAATTCACCCCTCCACTTT. Its protein is CASSYGTYNSPLHF.

Many counts were recorded for this clonotype. V is TRBV2 and J is TRBJ1-1, with 7 bases matching TRBD1. This CDR3 is built from 14 residues. Unmatched junction bases numbered 5, after V lost 6 bases and J lost 1 base. Per germline, CDR1 SNHLY and CDR2 FYNNEI. The CDR3 coding sequence is TGTGCCAGCAGCGTACGGACAGGGAACACTGAAGCTTTCTTT. As protein: CASSVRTGNTEAFF.

This clonotype appeared many times. V and J are TRBV2 and TRBJ1-5; D remains unclear. CDR1 SNHLY and CDR2 FYNNEI come from the germline V gene. V lost 4 bases to trimming and J lost 4 bases, with 8 bases between them. The CDR3 sequence is 13 residues long. In DNA, the CDR3 is TGTGCCAGCAGTGGTTCGCTTAATCAGCCCCAGCATTTT. Its protein is CASSGSLNQPQHF.

This clonotype was seen at least ten times. The chain carries TRBV12-3 or TRBV12-4 and TRBJ2-1; D uncertain. V lost 1 base, J lost 8 bases, and 9 bases lay in between. The CDR3 covers 13 residues. For the CDR3, the DNA is TGTGCCAGCAGTTTAGGGTCCTCCGATGAGCAGTTCTTC. Its translation is CASSLGSSDEQFF.

The chain couples TRBV20-1 to TRBJ2-7, with D possibly being TRBD2 (5 bases). CDR3 length: 15 residues. Germline CDR1 is DFQATT and CDR2 is SNEGSKA (reference sequence). V was shortened by 8 bases and J by 5 bases, with 25 bases between the two germline ends. For the CDR3, the DNA is TGCAGTTCGAGCCTAGCTGGAAAGGTCTTCAACGAGCAGTACTTC. This sequence encodes CSSSLAGKVFNEQYF.

By share, this clonotype counts as medium-sized. The V call is TRBV11-2, the J call TRBJ2-7; a possible D gene is TRBD2 (5 bases). V lost 5 bases and J lost 2, with 10 bases in between. Looked up from germline, CDR1 is SGHAT and CDR2 is FQNNGV. The CDR3 loop spans 13 amino acids. CDR3 protein: CASSDGVTYEQYF. The DNA for the CDR3 is TGTGCCAGCAGCGACGGGGTCACCTACGAGCAGTACTTC. The full variable domain, completed using reference TRBV11-2 and TRBJ2-7, is EAGVAQSPRYKIIEKRQSVAFWCNPISGHATLYWYQQILGQGPKLLIQFQNNGVVDDSQLPKDRFSAERLKGVDSTLKIQPAKLEDSAVYLCASSDGVTYEQYFGPGTRLTVT.

This clonotype was detected a few times. Possible read error: a much larger clone is one base away. The V and J genes are TRBV6-5 and TRBJ2-1; 7 bases align to TRBD1. Germline loops: CDR1 MNHEY, CDR2 SVGAGI. J gave up 3 bases and V 0 bases, and 8 bases lay outside the gene matches. The CDR3 is 17 residues long. The CDR3 nucleotides are TGTGCCAGCAGTTACTCCAGGGGGTGCAGCGTCTACAATGAGCAGTTCTTC. Translation gives CASSYSRGCSVYNEQFF.

To note about this clonotype: This likely traces to a read error, being one base from a far larger clone. The rearrangement joins TRBV6-4 to TRBJ2-2; 7 bases match TRBD1. Germline CDR1 is MRHNA and CDR2 is SNTAGT. CDR3 length equals 16 residues. This chain's CDR3 is CASTDPRQGDTGELFF. The DNA of the CDR3 is TGTGCCAGCACTGACCCTAGACAGGGAGACACCGGGGAGCTGTTTTTT.

This clonotype was observed at least ten times. V usage is TRBV6-1 and J usage is TRBJ2-5, with 8 bases matching TRBD1. The V and J ends lost 6 bases and 5 bases, in that order; junction bases with no gene match: 5. This CDR3 contains 13 residues. Germline CDR1 is MNHNS and CDR2 is SASEGT. The CDR3 nucleotides are TGTGCCAGCAGGGTGGACAGGGTTGAGACCCAGTACTTC. The encoded protein is CASRVDRVETQYF.

This chain joins TRBV19 and TRBJ2-1; 11 nucleotides align to TRBD2. The CDR3 loop spans 17 amino acids. J lost 3 bases, V lost 7 bases, and 11 bases had no gene match. Germline CDR1 LNHDA, CDR2 SQIVND (reference sequence). The CDR3 reads CASISSGLAGGYNEQFF. CDR3 sequence (DNA): TGTGCCAGTATCTCGTCCGGGCTAGCGGGAGGCTACAATGAGCAGTTCTTC.

This clonotype was detected once. A read error may be the cause here, since a much bigger clone is one base away. This sequence joins TRBV9 and TRBJ1-6, with D tentatively TRBD1 (6 bases). Germline CDR1 and CDR2: SGDLS and YYNGEE. This CDR3 is 13 amino acids long. The CDR3 reads CASSGTGSSPLQF. Written as DNA, the CDR3 is TGTGCCAGCAGCGGCACAGGGAGTTCACCCCTCCAATTT.

This clonotype was detected many times. The chain joins TRBV12-3 or TRBV12-4 to TRBJ1-1, with D perhaps matching TRBD1 (6 bases). Trimming pared 4 bases from V and 5 bases from J, leaving 14 bases between. The CDR3 covers 14 residues. CDR3 protein: CASSYNQGSTEAFF. CDR3 in DNA: TGTGCCAGCAGTTACAATCAGGGGAGTACTGAAGCTTTCTTT.

In its sample, this clonotype was seen many times. This chain connects TRBV5-6 to TRBJ1-4; the D gene is possibly TRBD1 (5 bases). Germline lookup yields CDR1 SGHDT and CDR2 YYEEEE. Trimming left V 3 bases short and J 7 bases short, with 16 bases between. The CDR3 spans 15 residues. As DNA, the CDR3 is TGTGCCAGCAGCTCCCTCGGGGCGGAGGGTGAAAAACTGTTTTTT. It yields the protein CASSSLGAEGEKLFF.

The rearrangement links TRBV19 to TRBJ1-2; maybe TRBD1 (6 bases). The CDR3 sequence is 15 residues long. Germline values: CDR1 LNHDA, CDR2 SQIVND (reference sequence). V was trimmed by 7 bases and J by 4 bases, leaving 19 bases between them. This chain's CDR3 is CASKWGTDSFYGYTF. The CDR3, as DNA: TGTGCCAGTAAATGGGGGACGGACAGTTTCTATGGCTACACCTTC.

Regarding this clonotype: One base away lies a much larger clone, so this may be a sequencing read error. J is TRBJ2-3 and V is TRBV20-1; D not resolved. The length of the CDR3 is 12 residues. The germline V and J ends were trimmed by 5 bases and 1 base, with 7 bases remaining between them. CDR1 is DFQATT, CDR2 SNEGSKA, per germline (reference sequence). CDR3 in DNA: TGCAGTGCTCCTCGGGGCACAGATACGCAGTATTTT. Translated: CSAPRGTDTQYF.

The CDR3 reads CASSDPTGQARGTQYF. The CDR3 bases are TGCGCCAGCAGTGACCCCACCGGGCAAGCAAGAGGTACGCAGTATTTT. This chain uses TRBV10-2 with TRBJ2-3; D unclear. This CDR3 has 16 residues. V lost 3 bases, J lost 8 bases, and 21 bases lay in between. Germline V gene lookup returns CDR1 WSHSY and CDR2 SAAADI.

This clonotype was observed many times. The V and J genes are TRBV9 and TRBJ2-1, with TRBD2 matching over 7 bases. The J segment lost 5 bases and the V segment lost 0 bases, leaving 5 bases of the junction unmatched. The CDR3 has 15 residues. The germline gives CDR1 SGDLS, CDR2 YYNGEE. In DNA form, the CDR3 reads TGTGCCAGCAGCGTAGAATGGCTAGCGGACAATGAGCAGTTCTTC. It yields the protein CASSVEWLADNEQFF.

This clonotype was detected ten times or more. V usage is TRBV15 and J usage is TRBJ1-5; 8 bases line up with TRBD1. Per the germline V gene, CDR1 is LNHNV and CDR2 is YYDKDF (reference sequence). The CDR3 covers 18 residues. Trimming cost V 2 bases and J 11 bases; bases outside gene matches: 20. The CDR3 bases are TGTGCCACCAGCAGAAGGGGGACCCGACAGGGGAGGACTTTGACCCAGCATTTT. Translation: CATSRRGTRQGRTLTQHF. The entire variable domain, with the rest obtained from reference TRBV15 and TRBJ1-5, is as follows: DAMVIQNPRYQVTQFGKPVTLSCSQTLNHNVMYWYQQKSSQAPKLLFHYYDKDFNNEADTPDNFQSRRPNTSFCFLDIRSPGLGDTAMYLCATSRRGTRQGRTLTQHFGDGTRLSIL.

This clonotype occurred many times. This chain joins TRBV7-9 and TRBJ2-5; a possible D gene is TRBD1 (5 bases). The CDR3 has 14 residues. V lost 2 bases to trimming and J lost 4 bases, with 11 bases between them. CDR1 and CDR2 from the germline V gene are SEHNR and FQNEAQ (reference sequence). CDR3 sequence reads: CASSLSQGLETQYF. CDR3 in DNA: TGTGCCAGCAGCTTAAGCCAGGGTCTAGAGACCCAGTACTTC.

Ten or more counts support this clonotype. This chain uses TRBV12-3 or TRBV12-4 with TRBJ1-1; the D gene is possibly TRBD1 (5 bases). The CDR3 contains 14 residues. Trimming took 11 bases from V and 5 from J, leaving 21 bases between them. CDR3 nucleotides: TGTGCCTCCTTAATGCGACGGGAGGGGACTGAAGCTTTCTTT. This codes for CASLMRREGTEAFF.

By share, this clonotype counts as medium-sized. The chain uses TRBV28 and TRBJ2-7, with D tentatively TRBD2 (5 bases). Deletions cut 4 bases from V and 2 bases from J, with 9 bases between. CDR3 size: 13 residues. Germline CDR1 is MDHEN and CDR2 is SYDVKM. In DNA form, the CDR3 reads TGTGCCAGCAGTTCCCCTAGCCCCTACGAGCAGTACTTC. Translating it yields CASSSPSPYEQYF.

Ten or more counts support this clonotype. The rearrangement links TRBV9 to TRBJ2-5, with D possibly TRBD1 on 5 matching bases. The ends were cut back, 0 bases at V and 2 bases at J, with 11 bases in the middle. The V gene's germline CDR1 is SGDLS and CDR2 YYNGEE. The CDR3 loop spans 15 amino acids. The chain's CDR3 is CASSVEGRVQETQYF. Written as DNA, the CDR3 is TGTGCCAGCAGCGTAGAGGGCAGGGTTCAAGAGACCCAGTACTTC.

At least ten counts were recorded for this clonotype. V gene TRBV6-2 or TRBV6-3 combines with J gene TRBJ2-7, with D unclear. The germline V and J ends were trimmed by 0 bases and 6 bases, with 9 bases remaining between them. CDR3 length: 13 residues. CDR1 is MNHEY and CDR2 is SVGEGT in the germline V gene. CDR3 amino acids: CASSYSASSEQYF. The CDR3 DNA is TGTGCCAGCAGTTACTCGGCTAGTTCCGAGCAGTACTTC.

The V and J genes are TRBV28 and TRBJ2-2, with 9 nucleotides matching TRBD2. This CDR3 comprises 16 residues. Germline V lookup: CDR1 MDHEN, CDR2 SYDVKM. V lost 4 bases and J lost 10; bases outside the gene matches: 13. The CDR3 region has the DNA TGTGCCAGCAGTTCTTTCCTAGCGGGGAACACCTTGGAGCTGTTTTTT. Translation: CASSSFLAGNTLELFF.

As concerns this clonotype: A junction boundary mismatches the germline segment, possibly from a read error. The rearrangement links TRBV27 to TRBJ1-2, with D perhaps matching TRBD1 (6 bases). The CDR3 spans 12 residues. CDR1 and CDR2 (germline): MNHEY, SMNVEV (reference sequence). CDR3 region: CASVRDTYGYTF. DNA of the CDR3: TGTGCCAGCGTCCGGGACACCTATGGCTACACCTTT.

This clonotype was counted ten times or more. The rearrangement uses TRBV30 and TRBJ1-5; D not resolved. This CDR3 region has 15 residues. CDR1 and CDR2 from the germline V gene are GTSNPN and SVGIG (reference sequence). V was pared by 0 bases and J by 0 bases, with 9 bases between. The chain's CDR3 is CAWSVPRYSNQPQHF. The CDR3 DNA is TGTGCCTGGAGTGTACCGCGATATAGCAATCAGCCCCAGCATTTT.

This clonotype showed up many times. The chain recombines TRBV30 with TRBJ1-1, with D unclear. V was shortened by 1 base and J by 6 bases, with 9 bases between the two germline ends. There are 12 residues in the CDR3. Germline V CDR1 and CDR2: GTSNPN, SVGIG (reference sequence). CDR3 in DNA: TGTGCCTGGAGTGACGCAAGCGCTGAAGCTTTCTTT. Translation: CAWSDASAEAFF.